Below, 23 T cell receptor beta chains from the same sample are listed, as sequenced in a study of CD8 T cells in ankylosing spondylitis. MiXCR, applied by TCRdb to the 5' RACE reads, yields one record per CDR3 protein. The sample yields under 150,000 distinct CDR3 sequences, 7% to 9% seen once. The sequencing input was synovial fluid, either unsorted or a sorted T cell fraction (not recorded which). These receptors were obtained from a male donor with ankylosing spondylitis.

In its sample, this clonotype was seen many times. The V and J genes are TRBV6-1 and TRBJ2-7, with TRBD2 identical over 9 bases. V trimming: 6 bases; J trimming: 6 bases; junction bases outside the gene matches: 12. Germline CDR1 is MNHNS and CDR2 is SASEGT. This CDR3 has 15 amino acids. The CDR3 bases are TGTGCCAGCAGGCTTAGCGGGAGCTTCGGGCGCGAGCAGTACTTC. Protein product: CASRLSGSFGREQYF.

The V call is TRBV20-1, the J call TRBJ2-5; D possibly uses TRBD1 or TRBD2 (5 bases each). Trimming cost V 1 base and J 5 bases, with 17 bases left between them. Per germline, CDR1 DFQATT and CDR2 SNEGSKA (reference sequence). This CDR3 contains 15 residues. CDR3 in DNA: TGCAGTGCTAGAGCGATGAGAGGGCCAGGGGAGACCCAGTACTTC. Its protein is CSARAMRGPGETQYF.

This clonotype appeared many times. The genes are TRBV7-2 and TRBJ2-7, with TRBD2 matching over 10 bases. V dropped 5 bases and J dropped 0; count of bases not matched to a gene: 7. This CDR3 contains 16 residues. In germline, CDR1 is SGHTA, CDR2 FQGNSA. CDR3 sequence: CASSRLAGLSSYEQYF. In DNA, the CDR3 is TGTGCCAGCAGCCGACTAGCGGGTTTGTCCTCCTACGAGCAGTACTTC.

The J gene is TRBJ2-7, the V gene TRBV2; the D call may be TRBD1 or TRBD2 (5 bases each). This CDR3 has 13 amino acids. Deletions cut 6 bases from V and 4 bases from J, with 13 bases between. In germline, CDR1 is SNHLY, CDR2 FYNNEI. In DNA form, the CDR3 reads TGTGCCAGCAGGGGGGATCCTGTTTACGAGCAGTACTTC. Translated, it gives CASRGDPVYEQYF.

The genes are TRBV20-1 and TRBJ1-4; no reliable D call. Per the germline V gene, CDR1 is DFQATT and CDR2 is SNEGSKA (reference sequence). V lost 6 bases, J lost 4 bases, and 21 bases lay in between. The CDR3 has 16 amino acids. CDR3 residues: CSASPVAASDNEKLFF. The CDR3 DNA follows: TGCAGTGCCTCACCGGTGGCGGCATCAGATAATGAAAAACTGTTTTTT.

This clonotype occurred many times. This rearrangement joins TRBV4-2 to TRBJ2-1, with no clear D. The V gene's germline CDR1 is LGHNA and CDR2 YNFKEQ. This CDR3 is 13 amino acids long. Trimming left V 1 base short and J 7 bases short, with 8 bases between. The CDR3 nucleotides are TGTGCCAGCAGCCAAGCTGGTAGGAATGAGCAGTTCTTC. It is translated as CASSQAGRNEQFF.

There are a few counts of this clonotype. The chain is built from TRBV20-1 and TRBJ1-5; D is uncertain. This CDR3 comprises 13 residues. Germline lookup yields CDR1 DFQATT and CDR2 SNEGSKA (reference sequence). With 3 bases removed from V and 2 bases from J, the gap between germline ends came to 8 bases. The CDR3 sequence is CSARASGNQPQHF. The CDR3 DNA follows: TGCAGTGCTAGGGCTAGCGGCAATCAGCCCCAGCATTTT.

The chain employs TRBV5-3 and TRBJ1-1; the D gene is possibly TRBD1 (6 bases). TRBV5-3 is reported as an ORF; its role is uncertain. The V end lost 9 bases, the J end lost 0 bases, and 15 bases lay between the germline ends. The CDR3 extends over 14 amino acids. CDR3 coding DNA: TGTGCCATGAGCTTGGGGGGCATGAACACTGAAGCTTTCTTT. Translating it yields CAMSLGGMNTEAFF.

This clonotype was detected only a few times. V and J are TRBV20-1 and TRBJ2-1; D assignment may be TRBD1 or TRBD2 (5 bases each). There are 14 residues in the CDR3. Germline V lookup: CDR1 DFQATT, CDR2 SNEGSKA (reference sequence). V dropped 6 bases and J dropped 9 bases, with 21 bases sitting between them. CDR3 nucleotides: TGCAGTGCGGTCGCAAGTTCACCTGGGGGTGAGCAGTTCTTC. This sequence encodes CSAVASSPGGEQFF.

This chain joins TRBV27 and TRBJ1-6; the D is unclear. V lost 6 bases, J lost 0 bases, and 9 bases lay in between. There are 15 residues in the CDR3. The germline V gene has CDR1 MNHEY and CDR2 SMNVEV (reference sequence). In DNA, the CDR3 is TGTGCCAGCAGCGCCCGTGGCTCCTATAATTCACCCCTCCACTTT. Its protein product is CASSARGSYNSPLHF.

The J gene is TRBJ2-2, the V gene TRBV5-1; D remains unclear. This CDR3 is built from 17 residues. With 0 bases removed from V and 1 base from J, the gap between germline ends came to 13 bases. The germline V gene has CDR1 SGHRS and CDR2 YFSETQ. The CDR3, as DNA: TGCGCCAGCAGCTTGGCCCTGGCGTCGGGGAACACCGGGGAGCTGTTTTTT. Its protein is CASSLALASGNTGELFF.

This clonotype was counted ten times or more. The genes are TRBV5-6 and TRBJ2-2, with TRBD1 matching over 8 bases. V was clipped by 0 bases and J by 4 bases; unmatched bases: 8. The CDR3 is 17 amino acids. Germline lookup yields CDR1 SGHDT and CDR2 YYEEEE. The CDR3 sequence: CASSLEGTGLVTGELFF. Written as DNA, the CDR3 is TGTGCCAGCAGCTTGGAGGGGACAGGACTCGTCACCGGGGAGCTGTTTTTT.

Many counts were recorded for this clonotype. The V and J genes are TRBV7-9 and TRBJ2-1; the D gene is possibly TRBD2 (6 bases). The germline gives CDR1 SEHNR, CDR2 FQNEAQ (reference sequence). The CDR3 extends over 11 amino acids. The CDR3 DNA is TGTGTCCCGCAGCGGGACAATGAGCAGTTCTTC. Protein sequence: CVPQRDNEQFF.

The chain uses TRBV11-1 and TRBJ2-1; possibly TRBD1 for D (6 bases). The germline V gene encodes CDR1 SGHAT and CDR2 FQDESV (reference sequence). This CDR3 region has 17 residues. Trimming took 0 bases from V and 8 from J, leaving 20 bases between them. As DNA, the CDR3 is TGTGCCAGCAGCTTAGCGCGACGCAGGGGACATAGTGATGAGCAGTTCTTC. Its translation is CASSLARRRGHSDEQFF.

This clonotype was counted ten times or more. This chain links TRBV7-2 with TRBJ2-1, with 7 bases matching TRBD1. CDR1 is SGHTA, CDR2 FQGNSA, per germline. J lost 1 base, V lost 5 bases, and 5 bases had no gene match. The CDR3 loop spans 15 amino acids. The CDR3 bases are TGTGCCAGCAGCCAACAGGGGTGGTCCTACAATGAGCAGTTCTTC. It translates to CASSQQGWSYNEQFF.

This clonotype was observed a few times. J is TRBJ2-3 and V is TRBV20-1; TRBD2 agrees at 8 bases. J gave up 0 bases and V 0 bases, and 11 bases lay outside the gene matches. Germline V gene lookup returns CDR1 DFQATT and CDR2 SNEGSKA (reference sequence). The CDR3 length is 18 residues. The DNA of the CDR3 is TGCAGTGCTAGAGATCGCGATAGCGGGGCACCTAGCACAGATACGCAGTATTTT. Translation gives CSARDRDSGAPSTDTQYF.

This chain connects TRBV11-2 to TRBJ2-7, with 15 bases matching TRBD2. Unmatched junction bases numbered 8, after V lost 4 bases and J lost 4 bases. Per germline, CDR1 SGHAT and CDR2 FQNNGV. The CDR3 extends over 17 amino acids. The CDR3: CASSSSGTSGGLYEQYF. CDR3 nucleotides: TGTGCCAGCAGCTCCTCCGGGACTAGCGGGGGGTTGTACGAGCAGTACTTC. The whole variable domain, filled in from reference TRBV11-2 and TRBJ2-7, reads EAGVAQSPRYKIIEKRQSVAFWCNPISGHATLYWYQQILGQGPKLLIQFQNNGVVDDSQLPKDRFSAERLKGVDSTLKIQPAKLEDSAVYLCASSSSGTSGGLYEQYFGPGTRLTVT.

This clonotype was found many times. The chain employs TRBV28 and TRBJ2-5, with D hard to call. The germline V gene encodes CDR1 MDHEN and CDR2 SYDVKM. Trimming stripped 2 bases from V and 2 bases from J, with 12 bases between. The CDR3 extends over 15 amino acids. This chain's CDR3 is CASSLNGASQETQYF. The CDR3 coding sequence is TGTGCCAGCAGTTTAAATGGAGCATCGCAAGAGACCCAGTACTTC.

V gene TRBV27 combines with J gene TRBJ2-2, with D tentatively TRBD1 (6 bases). Per the germline V gene, CDR1 is MNHEY and CDR2 is SMNVEV (reference sequence). Between the trimmed V and J ends, which lost 6 bases and 6 bases, there was a span of 17 bases. The CDR3 sequence is 15 residues long. CDR3 bases: TGTGCCAGCAGAGTCAGGGGCGGGTTCCCCGGGGAGCTGTTTTTT. This translates into CASRVRGGFPGELFF.

Only a few counts were recorded for this clonotype. This sequence joins TRBV24-1 and TRBJ2-5; the D call may be TRBD1 or TRBD2 (6 bases each). V lost 6 bases to trimming and J lost 4 bases, with 17 bases between them. Looked up from germline, CDR1 is KGHDR and CDR2 is SFDVKD. The CDR3 is made up of 15 amino acids. The CDR3 DNA reads TGTGCCACCAGTAAGGGGGGTAGAGTTGGAGAGACCCAGTACTTC. It specifies CATSKGGRVGETQYF.

This clonotype was counted many times. The CDR3 region has the DNA TGCAGTGCTAGAGTGCAGGGGGCGGTCACCGGGGAGCTGTTTTTT. Its translation: CSARVQGAVTGELFF. The chain joins TRBV20-1 to TRBJ2-2, with 8 positions matching TRBD1. This CDR3 comprises 15 residues. The J segment lost 4 bases and the V segment lost 1 base, leaving 5 bases of the junction unmatched. Germline V gives CDR1 DFQATT, CDR2 SNEGSKA (reference sequence).

The chain uses TRBV28 and TRBJ1-1; D not resolved. This CDR3 region has 14 residues. In germline, CDR1 is MDHEN, CDR2 SYDVKM. V gave up 2 bases and J gave up 6 bases, with 13 bases separating them. The CDR3 region is CASSLGGEDPEAFF. The CDR3 coding sequence is TGTGCCAGCAGTTTAGGCGGGGAGGACCCTGAAGCTTTCTTT.

Many counts were recorded for this clonotype. The rearrangement uses TRBV20-1 and TRBJ2-1, with D maybe TRBD2 (7 bases). This CDR3 comprises 15 residues. CDR1 and CDR2 (germline): DFQATT, SNEGSKA (reference sequence). Trimming took 6 bases from V and 1 from J, leaving 16 bases between them. CDR3 sequence reads: CSARGALLSYNEQFF. CDR3 in DNA: TGCAGTGCCCGGGGGGCCCTTTTATCCTACAATGAGCAGTTCTTC.